The 16 T cell receptor beta chains listed next were all sequenced from one sample in a study of blood T cell repertoires in COVID-19. Sequencing was performed with immunoSEQ multiplex PCR; in TCRdb, only in-frame clones are kept and a portion is missing. This sample carries tens of thousands of clones, 65% to 90% of them seen once, and the ten largest clones take over 25%. The specimen was peripheral blood. These receptors were collected from a human donor in a cohort sampled during active COVID-19.

The J gene is TRBJ1-3, the V gene TRBV5-1; D gene unclear. The CDR3 totals 13 residues. Germline V gene data show CDR1 as SGHRS and CDR2 as YFSETQ. V was cut by 3 bases and J by 4 bases, with 8 bases left in between. CDR3: CASSSSGGNTIYF. In nucleotides, the CDR3 is TGCGCCAGCAGCTCTTCGGGAGGAAACACCATATATTTT.

V usage is TRBV6-5 and J usage is TRBJ1-5, with TRBD1 as a possible D gene (6 bases). The CDR3 totals 13 residues. Trimming cost V 5 bases and J 4 bases, with 9 bases left between them. CDR1 is MNHEY, CDR2 SVGAGI, per germline. The CDR3 DNA reads as TGTGCCAGCAGTCCCACAGGGAATCAGCCCCAGCATTTT. As protein: CASSPTGNQPQHF.

The chain carries TRBV2 and TRBJ2-4; perhaps TRBD1 as D (6 bases). CDR1 and CDR2 (germline): SNHLY, FYNNEI. V was pared by 2 bases and J by 8 bases, with 13 bases between. This CDR3 region has 14 residues. DNA for the CDR3: TGTGCCAGCAGTGAACCCAGGGGAAGGGACATTCAGTACTTC. Translating gives CASSEPRGRDIQYF.

The count of this clone is one. The DNA for the CDR3 is TGTGCCAGCAGCGGAGTTAACGGCCTCTCCTATAATTCACCCCTCCACTTT. Protein: CASSGVNGLSYNSPLHF. The chain has TRBV7-3 and TRBJ1-6; unclear D gene. This CDR3 spans 17 amino acids. V was clipped by 5 bases and J by 0 bases, with 14 bases between them. Germline assignment: CDR1 SGHTA and CDR2 FQGTGA.

This chain links TRBV29-1 with TRBJ1-2; D perhaps matches TRBD1 (5 bases). The V and J ends lost 4 bases and 0 bases respectively, with 9 bases between them. The germline V gene has CDR1 SQVTM and CDR2 ANQGSEA. The CDR3 runs to 13 residues. The CDR3 nucleotides are TGCAGCGTTGGGCGGGGGGCTAACTATGGCTACACCTTC. Protein product: CSVGRGANYGYTF.

In its sample, this clone was seen a few times. This rearrangement joins TRBV6-4 to TRBJ2-1; TRBD2 matches 7 bases. This CDR3 region has 16 residues. J was trimmed by 3 bases and V by 0 bases; bases with no gene match: 5. Germline lookup yields CDR1 MRHNA and CDR2 SNTAGT. The CDR3 reads CASSDSMAGDYNEQFF. CDR3 DNA sequence: TGTGCCAGCAGTGACTCGATGGCGGGAGACTACAATGAGCAGTTCTTC.

This chain connects TRBV5-1 to TRBJ2-1, with TRBD2 matching over 12 bases. J gave up 5 bases and V 3 bases, and 3 bases lay outside the gene matches. Germline V gene sequence: CDR1 SGHRS, CDR2 YFSETQ. The CDR3 is made up of 15 amino acids. The DNA of the CDR3 is TGCGCCAGCAGCTCGACTAGCGGGGGCCACAATGAGCAGTTCTTC. Encoded protein: CASSSTSGGHNEQFF.

To note about this clone: Because the CDR3's place on the DNA is in doubt, the DNA is left out and the CDR3 is given as listed by TCRdb. This chain joins TRBV12-2 and TRBJ2-7; TRBD2 was called by the table and not checked on the DNA. TRBV12-2 corresponds to a pseudogene. The CDR3 is 19 amino acids in total, end residues counted. CDR3 residues: CASRLSPTVGAGASYEQYF.

V gene TRBV7-2 combines with J gene TRBJ1-3; D gene unclear. Germline-derived CDR1 and CDR2 are SGHTA and FQGNSA. Trimming took 5 bases from V and 0 from J, leaving 5 bases between them. This CDR3 has 13 residues. CDR3 in amino acids: CASSKYSGNTIYF. The CDR3 coding sequence is TGTGCCAGCAGCAAATACTCTGGAAACACCATATATTTT.

V and J are TRBV6-5 and TRBJ1-3; D unresolved. V dropped 6 bases and J dropped 3 bases, with 15 bases sitting between them. This CDR3 has 15 residues. The V gene's germline CDR1 is MNHEY and CDR2 SVGAGI. CDR3 nucleotides: TGTGCCAGCAGCCTCCGCCCAGGAGGTGGAAACACCATATATTTT. Translating gives CASSLRPGGGNTIYF.

The chain combines TRBV5-1 with TRBJ2-3; 9 bases align to TRBD2. This CDR3 is 15 amino acids long. Germline V gene sequence: CDR1 SGHRS, CDR2 YFSETQ. V trimming: 0 bases; J trimming: 4 bases; junction bases outside the gene matches: 3. The CDR3 DNA sequence: TGCGCCAGCAGCTTGGCAGCGGGAGGACCAGATACGCAGTATTTT. It codes for CASSLAAGGPDTQYF. Filled out from reference TRBV5-1 and TRBJ2-3, the complete variable domain reads KAGVTQTPRYLIKTRGQQVTLSCSPISGHRSVSWYQQTPGQGLQFLFEYFSETQRNKGNFPGRFSGRQFSNSRSEMNVSTLELGDSALYLCASSLAAGGPDTQYFGPGTRLTVL.

The rearrangement links TRBV10-3 to TRBJ2-3, with D possibly being TRBD1 (7 bases). Per germline, CDR1 ENHRY and CDR2 SYGVKD. The CDR3 sequence is 15 residues long. The CDR3, as DNA: TGTGCTTGTCAGGGGGGCCCCTCGAGGACAGATACGCAGTATTTT. This gives the protein CACQGGPSRTDTQYF.

The chain carries TRBV2 and TRBJ1-2; 7 positions agree with TRBD1. The CDR3 sequence is 15 residues long. Unmatched junction bases numbered 7, after V lost 2 bases and J lost 4 bases. Germline V CDR1 and CDR2: SNHLY, FYNNEI. The DNA for the CDR3 is TGTGCCAGCAGTGAAAGGCAGGGGGGCTTCTATGGCTACACCTTC. Translation gives CASSERQGGFYGYTF.

This clone is medium-sized in the sample. CDR3 sequence reads: CASSYTGPTGGEDEQYF. CDR3 coding DNA: TGTGCCAGCAGCTACACCGGTCCGACAGGGGGCGAGGACGAGCAGTACTTC. This chain connects TRBV27 to TRBJ2-7, with 10 positions matching TRBD1. Germline V CDR1 and CDR2: MNHEY, SMNVEV (reference sequence). The length of the CDR3 is 17 residues. V lost 6 bases to trimming and J lost 5 bases; unmatched junction nucleotides: 16.

The gene calls are TRBV10-1 and TRBJ2-3; 10 positions agree with TRBD2. The CDR3 contains 15 residues. V lost 3 bases to trimming and J lost 4 bases; unmatched junction nucleotides: 4. The germline V gene encodes CDR1 WNHNN and CDR2 SYGVQD (reference sequence). CDR3 residues: CASSDPAGGADTQYF. Written as DNA, the CDR3 is TGCGCCAGCAGTGACCCAGCGGGAGGGGCAGATACGCAGTATTTT.

The CDR3 spells CATRQRGSSYNEQFF. The CDR3 coding sequence is TGTGCCACCCGACAGCGGGGGAGCTCCTACAATGAGCAGTTCTTC. This chain connects TRBV18 to TRBJ2-1; TRBD2 aligns across 8 bases. CDR3 size: 15 residues. Per germline, CDR1 KGHSH and CDR2 LQKENI. The V segment lost 10 bases and the J segment 0 bases; nucleotides outside the gene matches: 8.